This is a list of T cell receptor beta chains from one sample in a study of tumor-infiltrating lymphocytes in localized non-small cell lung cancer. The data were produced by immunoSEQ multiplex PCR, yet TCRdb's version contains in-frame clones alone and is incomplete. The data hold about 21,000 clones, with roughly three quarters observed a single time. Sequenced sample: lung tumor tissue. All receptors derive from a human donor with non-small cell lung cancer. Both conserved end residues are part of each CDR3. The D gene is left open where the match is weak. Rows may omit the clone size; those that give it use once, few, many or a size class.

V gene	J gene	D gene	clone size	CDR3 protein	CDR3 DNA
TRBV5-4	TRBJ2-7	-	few	CASSLASGAGVNYEQYF	TGTGCCAGCAGCTTGGCCTCAGGGGCCGGTGTGAACTACGAGCAGTACTTC
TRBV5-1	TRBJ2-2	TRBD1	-	CASTRQGTGELFF	TGCGCCAGCACTCGACAGGGCACCGGGGAGCTGTTTTTT
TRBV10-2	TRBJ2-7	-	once	CASSEAPTGTYEQYF	TGCGCCAGCAGTGAGGCCCCGACAGGTACCTACGAGCAGTACTTC
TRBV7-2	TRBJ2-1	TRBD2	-	CASSLSGGPFNEQFF	TGTGCCAGCAGCTTATCGGGAGGGCCGTTTAATGAGCAGTTCTTC
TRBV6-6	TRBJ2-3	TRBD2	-	CASSGRDSTDTQYF	TGTGCCAGCAGCGGGAGGGATAGCACAGATACGCAGTATTTT
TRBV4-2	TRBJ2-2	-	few	CASSPAGDGELFF	TGTGCCAGCAGCCCAGCAGGCGACGGGGAGCTGTTTTTT
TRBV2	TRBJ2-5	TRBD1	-	CATQIDRVSETQYF	TGTGCCACCCAGATCGACAGGGTGAGCGAGACCCAGTACTTC
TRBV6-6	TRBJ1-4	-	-	CASTTGLLGEKLFF	TGTGCCAGCACCACAGGTCTTTTAGGAGAAAAACTGTTTTTT
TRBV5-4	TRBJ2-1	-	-	CASSFRNNEQFF	TGTGCCAGCAGCTTCAGGAACAATGAGCAGTTCTTC
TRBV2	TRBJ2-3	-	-	CAPETGLTDTQYF	TGTGCCCCGGAGACAGGCCTGACAGATACGCAGTATTTT